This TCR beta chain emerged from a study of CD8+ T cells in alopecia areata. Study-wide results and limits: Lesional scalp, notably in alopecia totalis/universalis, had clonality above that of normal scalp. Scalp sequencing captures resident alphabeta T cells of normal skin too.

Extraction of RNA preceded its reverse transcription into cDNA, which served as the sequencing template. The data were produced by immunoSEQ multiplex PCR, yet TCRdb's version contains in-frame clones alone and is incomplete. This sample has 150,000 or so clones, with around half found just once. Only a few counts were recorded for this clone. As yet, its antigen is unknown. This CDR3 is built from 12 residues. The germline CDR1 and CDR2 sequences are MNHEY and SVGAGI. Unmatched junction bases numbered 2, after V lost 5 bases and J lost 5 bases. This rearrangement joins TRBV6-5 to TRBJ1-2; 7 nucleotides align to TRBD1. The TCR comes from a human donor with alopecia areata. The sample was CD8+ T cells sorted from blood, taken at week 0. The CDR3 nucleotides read TGTGCCAGCAGTGCGACAGGGTATGGCTACACCTTC. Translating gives CASSATGYGYTF.